The 8 T cell receptor beta chains below all came from one sample that was sequenced in a study of shared clonotypes between healthy human individuals. Produced via immunoSEQ multiplex PCR; TCRdb's table is partial and in-frame only. The sample shows some 1 million clones, roughly 80% of them seen only once. The material sequenced was memory CD4+ T cells sorted from blood. The subset denotes: CD45RA-negative fraction. These receptor sequences come from a young man in good health.

V gene TRBV7-2 combines with J gene TRBJ2-5; TRBD1 matches at 7 bases. After removal of 1 base from V and 9 bases from J, the junction contained 8 bases not matched to a gene. Germline V gene lookup returns CDR1 SGHTA and CDR2 FQGNSA. CDR3 length: 14 residues. The chain's CDR3 is CASSLEGGVKAQYF. CDR3 DNA: TGTGCCAGCAGCTTAGAAGGGGGCGTTAAGGCCCAGTACTTC.

Of note for this clone: The same CDR3 arises from other DNA sequences in this sample as well. In DNA, the CDR3 is TGCGCCAGCAGCTTGGCAGGGGTCTCCTACGAGCAGTACTTC. It encodes CASSLAGVSYEQYF. The V call is TRBV5-1, the J call TRBJ2-7; D may be TRBD1 (6 bases). Germline-derived CDR1 and CDR2 are SGHRS and YFSETQ. The CDR3 extends over 14 amino acids. With 0 bases removed from V and 0 bases from J, the gap between germline ends came to 7 bases.

The chain recombines TRBV6-6 with TRBJ1-1; D is unclear. V dropped 6 bases and J dropped 0 bases, with 8 bases sitting between them. The CDR3 has 13 residues. Germline V lookup: CDR1 MNHNY, CDR2 SVGAGI (reference sequence). This chain's CDR3 is CASSRTMNTEAFF. CDR3 nucleotides: TGTGCCAGCAGCCGAACCATGAACACTGAAGCTTTCTTT.

The chain couples TRBV28 to TRBJ2-7; D possibly matches TRBD1 or TRBD2 (6 bases each). Germline CDR1 MDHEN, CDR2 SYDVKM. The CDR3 runs to 15 residues. V was trimmed by 7 bases and J by 3 bases, leaving 19 bases between them. CDR3 residues: CASTPPGGAIYEQYF. CDR3 nucleotides: TGTGCCAGCACCCCCCCCGGGGGCGCTATCTACGAGCAGTACTTC.

This sequence joins TRBV18 and TRBJ2-5; D remains ambiguous. This CDR3 spans 14 amino acids. The germline V and J ends were trimmed by 2 bases and 5 bases, with 12 bases remaining between them. Looked up from germline, CDR1 is KGHSH and CDR2 is LQKENI. As DNA, the CDR3 is TGTGCCAGCTCACCATCTCCCCGGGCTGAGACCCAGTACTTC. This codes for CASSPSPRAETQYF.

A remark on this clone: Other DNA sequences from this sample encode an identical CDR3 as well. The chain links TRBV18 to TRBJ1-6, with TRBD1 matching 12 bases. Germline CDR1 KGHSH, CDR2 LQKENI. The CDR3 loop spans 16 amino acids. J lost 6 bases, V lost 3 bases, and 3 bases had no gene match. CDR3 DNA: TGTGCCAGCTCACCGGGACAGGGGGCGAGTAATTCACCCCTCCACTTT. Protein sequence: CASSPGQGASNSPLHF.

This clone was seen more than once but under ten times. This chain joins TRBV6-1 and TRBJ2-6; no clear D. The length of the CDR3 is 13 residues. With 10 bases removed from V and 2 bases from J, the gap between germline ends came to 9 bases. Germline V gene lookup returns CDR1 MNHNS and CDR2 SASEGT. CDR3 in DNA: TGTGCCACTGGGGAAACTGGGGCCAACGTCCTGACTTTC. This sequence encodes CATGETGANVLTF.

CDR3 DNA sequence: TGTGCCAGCAGCCACCCAGGGGGGGGCTTCTACGAGCAGTACTTC. Translation: CASSHPGGGFYEQYF. The gene calls are TRBV4-2 and TRBJ2-7; possibly TRBD1 or TRBD2 for D (7 bases each). The CDR3 runs 15 residues. CDR1 is LGHNA, CDR2 YNFKEQ, per germline. Between the trimmed V and J ends, which lost 3 bases and 3 bases, there was a span of 15 bases.